These 30 T cell receptor beta chains originate from one sample sequenced in a study of control samples from healthy donors and cancer patients. Only in-frame clones appear in the TCRdb table, and some are missing; sequencing was by immunoSEQ multiplex PCR. Of 120,000 or so clones detected, over 75% appear once; the ten largest clones hold around 1.8%. The sample consisted of blood. These receptors originate from a man between 18 and 29 years old in good health.

This sequence joins TRBV6-4 and TRBJ2-3; weak D call: TRBD2 (6 bases). The CDR3 spans 13 residues. The germline V gene encodes CDR1 MRHNA and CDR2 SNTAGT. Deletions cut 6 bases from V and 2 bases from J, with 9 bases between. The CDR3 reads CASSGTYTDTQYF. The CDR3 nucleotides are TGTGCCAGCAGCGGGACTTACACAGATACGCAGTATTTT.

The chain recombines TRBV4-2 with TRBJ1-3; unclear D gene. This CDR3 contains 16 residues. Germline V gene lookup returns CDR1 LGHNA and CDR2 YNFKEQ. The V and J ends lost 0 bases and 0 bases respectively, with 9 bases between them. The CDR3 here is CASSQEALDSGNTIYF. DNA of the CDR3: TGTGCCAGCAGCCAAGAAGCTCTCGACTCTGGAAACACCATATATTTT.

The chain couples TRBV19 to TRBJ2-3; TRBD1 matches at 12 bases. Germline CDR1 LNHDA, CDR2 SQIVND (reference sequence). Losses at the gene ends were 4 bases for V and 1 base for J; bases not matched to a gene: 3. The CDR3 loop spans 16 amino acids. The CDR3 DNA is TGTGCCAGTAGTAAAGGGACAGGGGGCGGCACAGATACGCAGTATTTT. Translating gives CASSKGTGGGTDTQYF. Complete variable domain (other parts from reference TRBV19 and TRBJ2-3): DGGITQSPKYLFRKEGQNVTLSCEQNLNHDAMYWYRQDPGQGLRLIYYSQIVNDFQKGDIAEGYSVSREKKESFPLTVTSAQKNPTAFYLCASSKGTGGGTDTQYFGPGTRLTVL.

This rearrangement joins TRBV13 to TRBJ1-1; no firm D call. The ends were cut back, 2 bases at V and 5 bases at J, with 9 bases in the middle. Germline CDR1 reads PRHDT; CDR2 reads FYEKMQ (reference sequence). The CDR3 extends over 13 amino acids. DNA for the CDR3: TGTGCCAGCAGCTTACCGGATGGAACTGAAGCTTTCTTT. It yields the protein CASSLPDGTEAFF.

The CDR3 here is CASSLEGRATEAFF. The CDR3 bases are TGTGCCAGCAGTTTAGAGGGCCGGGCCACTGAAGCTTTCTTT. The rearrangement joins TRBV27 to TRBJ1-1, with D unclear. The CDR3 totals 14 residues. CDR1 MNHEY and CDR2 SMNVEV come from the germline V gene (reference sequence). Trimming took off 2 bases at V and 4 bases at J, with 11 bases between the two ends.

The chain is built from TRBV10-3 and TRBJ2-1, with 9 bases aligning to TRBD2. Germline V CDR1 and CDR2: ENHRY, SYGVKD. V was clipped by 4 bases and J by 3 bases; unmatched bases: 4. The CDR3 extends over 15 amino acids. The CDR3 region is CAISAAGGYYNEQFF. The DNA for the CDR3 is TGTGCCATCAGTGCGGCGGGAGGGTACTACAATGAGCAGTTCTTC.

In this sample, this clone turned up once. The chain couples TRBV25-1 to TRBJ2-7; tentative D call: TRBD1 (6 bases). Germline V gene data show CDR1 as MGHDK and CDR2 as SYGVNS. The CDR3 covers 15 residues. V was shortened by 0 bases and J by 7 bases, with 16 bases between the two germline ends. The CDR3 coding sequence is TGTGCCAGCAGTGAATATATGGAGCAGGGGCAAGAGCAGTACTTC. It yields the protein CASSEYMEQGQEQYF.

The V gene is TRBV27, the J gene TRBJ1-4, with 8 positions matching TRBD1. The ends lost 3 bases at V and 5 bases at J; junction bases unmatched: 11. The CDR3 runs 17 residues. The germline V gene encodes CDR1 MNHEY and CDR2 SMNVEV (reference sequence). The CDR3 spells CASSFIRFGQGNEKLFF. For the CDR3, the DNA is TGTGCCAGCAGTTTTATCCGGTTCGGACAGGGCAATGAAAAACTGTTTTTT.

The CDR3 bases are TGTGCCAGCAGCTTAAAAGCGAACAATTCACCCCTCCACTTT. Protein product: CASSLKANNSPLHF. This chain joins TRBV7-3 and TRBJ1-6; D is uncertain. CDR1 is SGHTA, CDR2 FQGTGA, per germline. Trimming removed 1 base at V and 7 bases at J, with 8 bases between. This CDR3 region has 14 residues.

The chain carries TRBV24-1 and TRBJ2-6; D may be TRBD1 or TRBD2 (5 bases each). The germline gives CDR1 KGHDR, CDR2 SFDVKD. V lost 0 bases and J lost 1, with 24 bases in between. The CDR3 is made up of 22 amino acids. The CDR3 loop is CATSDLKRDRSPKPSGANVLTF. As DNA, the CDR3 is TGTGCCACCAGTGATTTGAAACGGGACCGCTCGCCGAAACCATCTGGGGCCAACGTCCTGACTTTC.

This sequence joins TRBV24-1 and TRBJ2-1; 7 bases agree with TRBD2. J lost 0 bases, V lost 0 bases, and 7 bases had no gene match. CDR1 and CDR2 (germline): KGHDR, SFDVKD. CDR3 size: 18 residues. The DNA for the CDR3 is TGTGCCACCAGTGATTTGTCGGGCGGGAGCCCCTCCTACAATGAGCAGTTCTTC. This codes for CATSDLSGGSPSYNEQFF.

J is TRBJ2-1 and V is TRBV30, with D unclear. CDR3 size: 13 residues. Per germline, CDR1 GTSNPN and CDR2 SVGIG (reference sequence). The ends were cut back, 4 bases at V and 0 bases at J, with 7 bases in the middle. The CDR3 here is CAWTWGSYNEQFF. The CDR3 coding sequence is TGTGCCTGGACCTGGGGCTCCTACAATGAGCAGTTCTTC.

The chain carries TRBV2 and TRBJ1-2; maybe TRBD1 (5 bases). Per the germline V gene, CDR1 is SNHLY and CDR2 is FYNNEI. The CDR3 contains 14 residues. The V end was cut by 2 bases, the J end by 4 bases, with 11 bases between. CDR3 in DNA: TGTGCCAGCAGTGAATCCGTACAGGCCTATGGCTACACCTTC. Its translation is CASSESVQAYGYTF.

CDR3 coding DNA: TGCGCCAGCAGCTTGGAGGCCGGGTCTGAGCAGTTCTTC. Protein sequence: CASSLEAGSEQFF. The V call is TRBV5-1, the J call TRBJ2-1; D remains ambiguous. Germline CDR1 reads SGHRS; CDR2 reads YFSETQ. V shed 0 bases and J shed 9 bases, with 10 bases lying between them. This CDR3 is 13 amino acids long. Full variable domain (remainder filled in from reference TRBV5-1 and TRBJ2-1): KAGVTQTPRYLIKTRGQQVTLSCSPISGHRSVSWYQQTPGQGLQFLFEYFSETQRNKGNFPGRFSGRQFSNSRSEMNVSTLELGDSALYLCASSLEAGSEQFFGPGTRLTVL.

V gene TRBV7-8 combines with J gene TRBJ2-1; possibly TRBD2 for D (5 bases). Germline lookup yields CDR1 SGHVS and CDR2 FQNEAQ. The V and J ends lost 5 bases and 6 bases respectively, with 17 bases between them. The CDR3 has 15 amino acids. The CDR3 protein is CASSEPGSPTNEQFF. CDR3 bases: TGTGCCAGCAGCGAACCGGGATCCCCCACCAATGAGCAGTTCTTC. Filled out from reference TRBV7-8 and TRBJ2-1, the complete variable domain reads GAGVSQSPRYKVAKRGQDVALRCDPISGHVSLFWYQQALGQGPEFLTYFQNEAQLDKSGLPSDRFFAERPEGSVSTLKIQRTQQEDSAVYLCASSEPGSPTNEQFFGPGTRLTVL.

The rearrangement uses TRBV27 and TRBJ2-2; 8 bases line up with TRBD1. Germline CDR1 is MNHEY and CDR2 is SMNVEV (reference sequence). The CDR3 is 15 residues long. Unmatched junction bases numbered 2, after V lost 5 bases and J lost 0 bases. The CDR3 region has the DNA TGTGCCAGCAGTGGGGGACAGGCGAACACCGGGGAGCTGTTTTTT. Translation: CASSGGQANTGELFF.

The chain uses TRBV6-5 and TRBJ2-1; D may be TRBD2 (6 bases). V shed 2 bases and J shed 5 bases, with 7 bases lying between them. CDR3 length: 13 residues. CDR1 is MNHEY, CDR2 SVGAGI, per germline. CDR3 sequence: CASSYGGDNEQFF. In nucleotides, the CDR3 is TGTGCCAGCAGTTACGGCGGGGACAATGAGCAGTTCTTC.

V and J are TRBV10-3 and TRBJ2-3; 10 positions match TRBD2. This CDR3 region has 19 residues. V shed 5 bases and J 6 bases; nucleotides not matched to a gene: 20. Per the germline V gene, CDR1 is ENHRY and CDR2 is SYGVKD. The CDR3 bases are TGTGCCATCAGTTGGTCGGCTAGCGGGAGATCACCAACCGGCGATACGCAGTATTTT. It translates to CAISWSASGRSPTGDTQYF.

The chain has TRBV4-3 and TRBJ2-5; 7 bases are a match to TRBD1. V dropped 4 bases and J dropped 4; count of bases not matched to a gene: 9. There are 15 residues in the CDR3. Per the germline V gene, CDR1 is LGHNA and CDR2 is YSLEER. Here the CDR3 reads CASSRGGRGIETQYF. CDR3 sequence (DNA): TGCGCCAGCAGCCGAGGGGGCAGGGGTATAGAGACCCAGTACTTC.

The chain carries TRBV27 and TRBJ2-1; 12 positions match TRBD2. Germline-derived CDR1 and CDR2 are MNHEY and SMNVEV (reference sequence). The CDR3 has 16 residues. The V and J ends lost 5 bases and 9 bases, in that order; junction bases with no gene match: 11. CDR3: CASSLPLAGGPREQFF. The CDR3, as DNA: TGTGCCAGCAGTCTCCCCCTAGCGGGAGGGCCCCGTGAGCAGTTCTTC.

The gene calls are TRBV27 and TRBJ1-2; no clear D gene. The CDR3 contains 12 residues. The V gene lost 10 bases and the J gene lost 5 bases, with 14 bases spanning the gap. Germline-derived CDR1 and CDR2 are MNHEY and SMNVEV (reference sequence). The CDR3 sequence: CATRTGRYGYTF. CDR3 nucleotides: TGTGCCACCAGGACCGGACGTTATGGCTACACCTTC.

This clone was seen at least ten times. CDR3 DNA sequence: TGTGCCAGCCTCCGGGACGCCGCAGACTACAATGAGCAGTTCTTC. Amino acids: CASLRDAADYNEQFF. The V and J genes are TRBV2 and TRBJ2-1; D is perhaps TRBD1 or TRBD2 (5 bases each). Per the germline V gene, CDR1 is SNHLY and CDR2 is FYNNEI. The CDR3 contains 15 residues. The V and J ends lost 8 bases and 3 bases respectively, with 17 bases between them. The whole variable domain, filled in from reference TRBV2 and TRBJ2-1, reads EPEVTQTPSHQVTQMGQEVILRCVPISNHLYFYWYRQILGQKVEFLVSFYNNEISEKSEIFDDQFSVERPDGSNFTLKIRSTKLEDSAMYFCASLRDAADYNEQFFGPGTRLTVL.

The genes are TRBV9 and TRBJ2-1; TRBD1 agrees at 10 bases. The CDR3 sequence is 12 residues long. Germline CDR1 reads SGDLS; CDR2 reads YYNGEE. Germline trimming cut 4 bases from V and 10 bases from J; bases unmatched to any gene: 2. CDR3 in DNA: TGTGCCAGCAGCACGGGACAGGGGGAGCAGTTCTTC. Translating gives CASSTGQGEQFF.

J is TRBJ2-7 and V is TRBV7-3, with a tentative D call TRBD2 (5 bases). Germline V gene sequence: CDR1 SGHTA, CDR2 FQGTGA. The CDR3 runs 18 residues. Deletions cut 1 base from V and 3 bases from J, with 22 bases between. DNA for the CDR3: TGTGCCAGCAGCTTAAATCCAGCGGCTGCCCCACTCAGCTACGAGCAGTACTTC. This gives the protein CASSLNPAAAPLSYEQYF.

V is TRBV30 and J is TRBJ1-2; TRBD1 agrees at 7 bases. The CDR3 runs to 13 residues. Germline loops: CDR1 GTSNPN, CDR2 SVGIG (reference sequence). After removal of 2 bases from V and 5 bases from J, the junction contained 5 bases not matched to a gene. Written as DNA, the CDR3 is TGTGCCTGGAGTAAGGGGACAGTTTATGGCTACACCTTC. This sequence encodes CAWSKGTVYGYTF.

The chain employs TRBV6-2 or TRBV6-3 and TRBJ1-2; D remains unclear. Trimming took off 2 bases at V and 9 bases at J, with 10 bases between the two ends. Germline CDR1 MNHEY, CDR2 SVGEGT. The CDR3 has 12 residues. Here the CDR3 reads CASSYPDGSYTF. The CDR3 region has the DNA TGTGCCAGCAGTTACCCCGATGGGAGCTACACCTTC.

This sequence joins TRBV5-4 and TRBJ1-2, with TRBD1 matching 9 bases. The CDR3 runs to 15 residues. The V gene's germline CDR1 is SGHNT and CDR2 YYREEE (reference sequence). V trimming: 0 bases; J trimming: 8 bases; junction bases outside the gene matches: 8. The CDR3 DNA follows: TGTGCCAGCAGCTTGGGAGGGACAGGGAGGAAGGGCTACACCTTC. Translation: CASSLGGTGRKGYTF.

The chain employs TRBV6-5 and TRBJ2-7, with 10 bases lining up with TRBD2. J was trimmed by 5 bases and V by 0 bases; bases with no gene match: 7. Germline-derived CDR1 and CDR2 are MNHEY and SVGAGI. The CDR3 runs 16 residues. CDR3 residues: CASSYSRPSGSNEQYF. CDR3 DNA sequence: TGTGCCAGCAGTTACTCCCGGCCTAGCGGGAGTAACGAGCAGTACTTC.

The chain recombines TRBV6-5 with TRBJ2-7; D is possibly TRBD2 (5 bases). CDR1 MNHEY and CDR2 SVGAGI come from the germline V gene. V gave up 6 bases and J gave up 2 bases, with 11 bases separating them. The CDR3 runs 13 residues. The CDR3 sequence is CASSQLVPYEQYF. The CDR3 region has the DNA TGTGCCAGCAGCCAACTAGTCCCCTACGAGCAGTACTTC.

This sequence joins TRBV27 and TRBJ2-2, with D unclear. Germline V gives CDR1 MNHEY, CDR2 SMNVEV (reference sequence). With 10 bases removed from V and 3 bases from J, the gap between germline ends came to 15 bases. This CDR3 contains 14 residues. CDR3 protein: CATKRGVDTGELFF. CDR3 nucleotide sequence: TGTGCCACCAAACGCGGTGTCGACACCGGGGAGCTGTTTTTT.